These T cell receptor beta chains were read from a single sample in a study of Graves' ophthalmopathy and Graves' hyperthyroidism. TCRdb passed the multiplex PCR reads through MiXCR, listing each CDR3 protein once. This table holds a few hundred thousand distinct CDR3 sequences, roughly 20% found once. Sequenced sample: peripheral blood. The receptors come from a woman between 18 and 29 years old with stable Graves' hyperthyroidism. CDR3s include the opening cysteine and the closing phenylalanine or tryptophan. Each record gives: clone size, D gene, J gene, V gene, CDR3 length, CDR3 DNA, CDR3 protein. D genes are given only for firm matches. Clone size is stated in some rows and not others, as once, few, many or a class when expanded.

size: many
D: TRBD1
J: TRBJ1-5
V: TRBV7-8
length: 14
DNA: TGTGCCAGCAGCTTAGCGCACAGGGGTCAGCCCCAGCATTTT
CDR3: CASSLAHRGQPQHF

size: .
D: .
J: TRBJ1-2
V: TRBV13
length: 15
DNA: TGTGCCAGCAGCTTTGGGGCAGGGGAAGACTATGGCTACACCTTC
CDR3: CASSFGAGEDYGYTF

size: many
D: TRBD1
J: TRBJ2-7
V: TRBV7-2
length: 14
DNA: TGTGCCAGCAGCTCGGGACAGGGTCCCTACGAGCAGTACTTC
CDR3: CASSSGQGPYEQYF

size: .
D: .
J: TRBJ2-4
V: TRBV7-8
length: 15
DNA: TGTGCCAGCAGCTTAGCGCGAATCCCCAAAAACATTAAGTACTTC
CDR3: CASSLARIPKNIKYF

size: many
D: .
J: TRBJ2-5
V: TRBV4-1
length: 14
DNA: TGCGCCAGCAGCCAACTACTCCTGGCGGAGACCCAGTACTTC
CDR3: CASSQLLLAETQYF

size: many
D: TRBD1
J: TRBJ2-7
V: TRBV6-5
length: 14
DNA: TGTGCCAGCAGTTACTCCGGACAGGGCCACGAGCAGTACTTC
CDR3: CASSYSGQGHEQYF

size: few
D: .
J: TRBJ1-6
V: TRBV13
length: 15
DNA: TGTGCCAGCAGCATAAAACAGGGACTAAATTCACCCCTCCACTTT
CDR3: CASSIKQGLNSPLHF

size: many
D: TRBD2
J: TRBJ2-7
V: TRBV4-1
length: 16
DNA: TGCGCCAGCAGCCCTATAGCGGGAGGGACCTCCTACGAGCAGTACTTC
CDR3: CASSPIAGGTSYEQYF

size: many
D: .
J: TRBJ1-5
V: TRBV30
length: 16
DNA: TGTGCCTGGAGTACCCTTTGGGCAGGGCCTAATCAGCCCCAGCATTTT
CDR3: CAWSTLWAGPNQPQHF

size: many
D: .
J: TRBJ1-5
V: TRBV6-2/TRBV6-3
length: 14
DNA: TGTGCCAGCAACCTACAGGGTATCAGGCAGCCCCAGCATTTT
CDR3: CASNLQGIRQPQHF

size: many
D: .
J: TRBJ1-5
V: TRBV6-1
length: 15
DNA: TGTGCCAGCAGGGGGGAGGGGGGTAGCAATCAGCCCCAGCATTTT
CDR3: CASRGEGGSNQPQHF

size: few
D: TRBD1
J: TRBJ2-1
V: TRBV15
length: 17
DNA: TGTGCCACCAGCAGAGAAGTGGGACAGGGGACCTACAATGAGCAGTTCTTC
CDR3: CATSREVGQGTYNEQFF

size: many
D: TRBD2
J: TRBJ2-7
V: TRBV6-1
length: 16
DNA: TGTGCCAGCAGTGGATCGTTGGGGACTAGCGGGAGAATTGAGGGCTTC
CDR3: CASSGSLGTSGRIEGF

size: many
D: TRBD2
J: TRBJ2-2
V: TRBV12-3/TRBV12-4
length: 16
DNA: TGTGCCAGCAGGATGGGACTAGCGGGAAACACCGGGGAGCTGTTTTTT
CDR3: CASRMGLAGNTGELFF

size: .
D: TRBD2
J: TRBJ2-5
V: TRBV12-3/TRBV12-4
length: 20
DNA: TGTGCCAGCAGTTTAGGAGTAGGGACGGTAGGAGCGGGACTTGGGGAGACCCAGTACTTC
CDR3: CASSLGVGTVGAGLGETQYF

size: many
D: TRBD1
J: TRBJ2-7
V: TRBV28
length: 16
DNA: TGTGCCAGCATCCCAACCTTTTTGGGACAGGGTTTCGAGCAGTACTTC
CDR3: CASIPTFLGQGFEQYF

size: many
D: .
J: TRBJ2-7
V: TRBV6-2/TRBV6-3
length: 13
DNA: TGTGCCAGCAGCCCGGACTACCCCTACGAGCAGTACTTC
CDR3: CASSPDYPYEQYF

size: many
D: TRBD1
J: TRBJ1-1
V: TRBV24-1
length: 14
DNA: TGTGCCTCAAGGGGGCAGGGGCGGAACACTGAAGCTTTCTTT
CDR3: CASRGQGRNTEAFF

size: .
D: TRBD2
J: TRBJ2-5
V: TRBV6-5
length: 15
DNA: TGTGACAGCAGTTTTCCGGGAGGACCTCTGGAGACCCAGTACTTC
CDR3: CDSSFPGGPLETQYF

size: many
D: .
J: TRBJ2-7
V: TRBV6-1
length: 15
DNA: TGTGCCAGCAGAGAAACCGGGACTGCCCTCTACGAGCAGTACTTC
CDR3: CASRETGTALYEQYF

size: .
D: .
J: TRBJ2-5
V: TRBV28
length: 12
DNA: TGTGCCAGCAGTTTGATCGGGGCGACCCAGTACTTC
CDR3: CASSLIGATQYF

size: few
D: TRBD2
J: TRBJ2-5
V: TRBV4-1
length: 16
DNA: TGCGCCAGCAGCCACGAAGCCGGGACTAACGAAGAGACCCAGTACTTC
CDR3: CASSHEAGTNEETQYF

size: many
D: .
J: TRBJ2-5
V: TRBV7-2
length: 13
DNA: TGTGCCAGCAGCTTTGGCAGTAAAGAGACCCAGTACTTC
CDR3: CASSFGSKETQYF

size: many
D: TRBD2
J: TRBJ2-5
V: TRBV19
length: 15
DNA: TGTGCCAGTGGGCGTTCCGAAGCGGGAAAGGAGACCCAGTACTTC
CDR3: CASGRSEAGKETQYF

size: many
D: .
J: TRBJ2-5
V: TRBV28
length: 14
DNA: TGTGCCAGCAGCCTCTCAGGAGATCAAGAGACCCAGTACTTC
CDR3: CASSLSGDQETQYF

size: many
D: .
J: TRBJ2-7
V: TRBV6-5
length: 13
DNA: TGTGCCAGCAGAACCGGGACGGGCTACGAGCAGTACTTC
CDR3: CASRTGTGYEQYF

size: many
D: TRBD1
J: TRBJ2-7
V: TRBV11-2
length: 15
DNA: TGTGCCAGCAGCTTAGGGCGAGGGACAGGGTTCGAGCAGTACTTC
CDR3: CASSLGRGTGFEQYF

size: many
D: .
J: TRBJ1-2
V: TRBV6-5
length: 12
DNA: TGTGCCACCAGGAGTCCTAACTATGGCTACACCTTC
CDR3: CATRSPNYGYTF

size: many
D: .
J: TRBJ2-7
V: TRBV20-1
length: 12
DNA: TGCAGTGCTGGAGACGTTTCCTACGAGCAGTACTTC
CDR3: CSAGDVSYEQYF

size: many
D: .
J: TRBJ1-2
V: TRBV29-1
length: 14
DNA: TGCAGCGTTGAAGGAGATACTGCTAACTATGGCTACACCTTC
CDR3: CSVEGDTANYGYTF

size: many
D: .
J: TRBJ2-7
V: TRBV2
length: 11
DNA: TGTGCCAGCAGTGATGAGGTCGAGCAGTACTTC
CDR3: CASSDEVEQYF

size: .
D: TRBD1
J: TRBJ2-7
V: TRBV6-5
length: 14
DNA: TGTGCCAGCAGTTACGACAGGGGGGATTACGAGCAGTACTTC
CDR3: CASSYDRGDYEQYF

size: .
D: .
J: TRBJ1-1
V: TRBV12-3/TRBV12-4
length: 14
DNA: TGTGCCAGCAGTCTCACATCGAAAGGGACTGAGGCTTTCTTT
CDR3: CASSLTSKGTEAFF

size: .
D: .
J: TRBJ2-5
V: TRBV2
length: 12
DNA: TGTGCCAGCAGGATCCTCCAAGAGACCCAGTACTTC
CDR3: CASRILQETQYF

size: .
D: .
J: TRBJ2-2
V: TRBV7-3
length: 14
DNA: TGTGCCAGCAGCCGACTACCGAACACCGGGGAGCTGTTTTTT
CDR3: CASSRLPNTGELFF

size: .
D: .
J: TRBJ1-1
V: TRBV6-5
length: 17
DNA: TGTGCCAGCAGTTACTCGGGGCGGATGTTGAAGAACACTGAAGCTTTCTTT
CDR3: CASSYSGRMLKNTEAFF

size: .
D: .
J: TRBJ2-7
V: TRBV24-1
length: 13
DNA: TGTGCCACCAGTGATTCGAAGTGGAGGGAGCAGTACTTC
CDR3: CATSDSKWREQYF

size: few
D: TRBD2
J: TRBJ2-5
V: TRBV7-3
length: 16
DNA: TGTGCCAGTGGGACCGGGACTAGCGGGAGTCTAGAGACCCAGTACTTC
CDR3: CASGTGTSGSLETQYF

size: .
D: .
J: TRBJ2-7
V: TRBV12-3/TRBV12-4
length: 12
DNA: TGTGCCAGCACCGTACTCCCGGAGGAGCAGTACTTC
CDR3: CASTVLPEEQYF

size: .
D: .
J: TRBJ1-2
V: TRBV20-1
length: 14
DNA: TGCAGTGCTTCGGGGGGGCTAGAGGTTTATGGTTACACCTTC
CDR3: CSASGGLEVYGYTF

size: .
D: TRBD1
J: TRBJ2-7
V: TRBV28
length: 17
DNA: TGTGCCAGCAGTCAACGGAGGGGGACAGGGGAACGGTACGAGCAGTACTTC
CDR3: CASSQRRGTGERYEQYF

size: many
D: .
J: TRBJ2-7
V: TRBV27
length: 15
DNA: TGTGCCAGCAGTTTAGGGGCTAGCGTTCGATACGAGCAGTACTTC
CDR3: CASSLGASVRYEQYF

size: many
D: TRBD1
J: TRBJ2-7
V: TRBV28
length: 11
DNA: TGTGCCAGACAGGGGGCGCACGAGCAGTACTTC
CDR3: CARQGAHEQYF

size: many
D: .
J: TRBJ2-5
V: TRBV27
length: 14
DNA: TGTGCCAGCAGTTTATTGGACAACCAAGAGACCCAGTACTTC
CDR3: CASSLLDNQETQYF

size: .
D: TRBD1
J: TRBJ1-2
V: TRBV6-2/TRBV6-3
length: 15
DNA: TGTGCCAGCAGTGGAGGGACAGATCTTAACTATGGCTACACCTTC
CDR3: CASSGGTDLNYGYTF

size: few
D: .
J: TRBJ1-2
V: TRBV12-3/TRBV12-4
length: 15
DNA: TGTGCCAGCAGTGCCTACAGTGCCTCTAACTATGGCTACACCTTC
CDR3: CASSAYSASNYGYTF

size: many
D: TRBD2
J: TRBJ2-7
V: TRBV7-2
length: 16
DNA: TGTGCCAGCAGCTTAGCGCGCGGGAGGGCCCACTACGAGCAGTACTTC
CDR3: CASSLARGRAHYEQYF

size: few
D: .
J: TRBJ2-5
V: TRBV15
length: 13
DNA: TGTGCCACCAGCAGCGTGGCGGGAGAGACCCAGTACTTC
CDR3: CATSSVAGETQYF

size: .
D: TRBD2
J: TRBJ2-7
V: TRBV20-1
length: 15
DNA: TGCAGTGCCCAGCCCGGGGCTAGCGGGACCTACGAGCAGTACTTC
CDR3: CSAQPGASGTYEQYF

size: many
D: .
J: TRBJ2-7
V: TRBV4-1
length: 14
DNA: TGCGCCAGCAGCCGTCCGGATGATACCTACGAGCAGTACTTC
CDR3: CASSRPDDTYEQYF

size: many
D: .
J: TRBJ2-5
V: TRBV15
length: 19
DNA: TGTGCCACCAGCAGAGATATAAAGGAAGTGAGCCAGGTCCAAGAGACCCAGTACTTC
CDR3: CATSRDIKEVSQVQETQYF

size: many
D: TRBD1
J: TRBJ1-5
V: TRBV9
length: 14
DNA: TGTGCCAGCAGCGCCGGACAGGGGGGACAGCCCCAGCATTTT
CDR3: CASSAGQGGQPQHF

size: many
D: .
J: TRBJ2-4
V: TRBV28
length: 16
DNA: TGTGCCAGCAGTCCCCTTCGGGGGATCGCCAAAAACATTCAGTACTTC
CDR3: CASSPLRGIAKNIQYF